This T cell receptor beta chain comes out of a study of blood T cell repertoires in COVID-19. At the level of the study: Collection of acute and convalescent COVID-19 samples took place in the United States, Italy and Spain. The analysed material was cDNA or gDNA that came from T cells, B-cell-depleted T cells, or PBMCs.

Germline CDR1 SNHLY, CDR2 FYNNEI. V lost 7 bases and J lost 2; bases outside the gene matches: 10. This CDR3 is 15 amino acids long. The repertoire was sequenced with immunoSEQ multiplex PCR; TCRdb's copy has only in-frame clones and lacks some. The table has about 300,000 clones, approximately 86% seen once. Adults between about 18 and 89 years of age took part from under 30 US areas. Allocation to cohorts depended on clinical history reported by the participants. The sequence was collected from a young woman who had recovered from COVID-19. The sample taken for sequencing was PBMCs or T cells enriched from blood (not recorded which). The rearrangement uses TRBV2 and TRBJ2-7; TRBD1 matches at 8 bases. In DNA, the CDR3 is TGTGCCAGCACCCCCCCAGGGGGCGGACCCTACGAGCAGTACTTC. Protein: CASTPPGGGPYEQYF.